The 3 T cell receptor beta chains below were found in one sample sequenced in a study of T cells in Graves' hyperthyroidism and ophthalmopathy. The source material, RNA transcripts, was used to amplify TCR beta CDR3 regions. First-round RT-PCR with HTBI primers amplified the TCR CDR3 region. Each CDR3 protein is one row after TCRdb ran MiXCR on the multiplex PCR reads. The repertoire holds roughly 380,000 distinct CDR3 sequences, with roughly 12% as singletons. Sample: blood. These receptor sequences come from a man aged 25-45 years with Graves' hyperthyroidism that later progressed to Graves' ophthalmopathy.

This clonotype was found many times. The rearrangement links TRBV29-1 to TRBJ2-7; the match to TRBD1 covers 8 bases. V gave up 7 bases and J gave up 4 bases; unmatched junction bases: 9. Germline CDR1 SQVTM, CDR2 ANQGSEA. There are 13 residues in the CDR3. For the CDR3, the DNA is TGCAGCGCCCTCGGGGACAGGCCTTACGAGCAGTACTTC. The encoded protein is CSALGDRPYEQYF.

The chain couples TRBV19 to TRBJ1-1; D gene ambiguous. This CDR3 is built from 13 residues. Germline V gene data show CDR1 as LNHDA and CDR2 as SQIVND (reference sequence). V dropped 9 bases and J dropped 3 bases, with 14 bases sitting between them. CDR3 region: CASQVRPYTEAFF. CDR3 DNA sequence: TGTGCCAGCCAGGTGAGGCCCTACACTGAAGCTTTCTTT.

This clonotype was observed at least ten times. The rearrangement links TRBV20-1 to TRBJ2-5; D remains unclear. Germline V gene data show CDR1 as DFQATT and CDR2 as SNEGSKA (reference sequence). V was clipped by 0 bases and J by 3 bases, with 11 bases between them. CDR3 length: 14 residues. In nucleotides, the CDR3 is TGCAGTGCTAGAGATCCATACGGAAAAGAGACCCAGTACTTC. Residues: CSARDPYGKETQYF.